The clone carrying this T cell receptor beta chain has a count of ten or more. A single record per CDR3 protein comes from TCRdb applying MiXCR to the reads. The sample contains several thousand distinct CDR3 sequences, under 35% of which appear only once. In germline, CDR1 is KGHSH, CDR2 LQKENI. V gave up 6 bases and J gave up 0 bases; unmatched junction bases: 4. CDR3 length equals 14 residues. The TCR was taken from a human donor. Sequencing was done on a sample of blood. The chain employs TRBV18 and TRBJ1-2; 7 nucleotides agree with TRBD1. The CDR3 nucleotides read TGTGCCAGCTCGCGACAGGGATCTAACTATGGCTACACCTTC. Protein product: CASSRQGSNYGYTF.